One and the same sample provided the 14 T cell receptor beta chains below, sequenced in a study of T cells in lung cancer brain metastases. Here immunoSEQ multiplex PCR was the method, and the copy in TCRdb shows in-frame clones only, minus some. The table lists about 1,500 clones, around 80% of them singletons, with around 7.2% in the top ten. The sequenced material came from tumor tissue from the primary lung tumor. These receptors all stem from a man aged 65 to 79 with non-small cell lung cancer.

V is TRBV7-2 and J is TRBJ1-3; a weak D match, TRBD1 (6 bases). Germline CDR1 is SGHTA and CDR2 is FQGNSA. There are 15 residues in the CDR3. Deletions cut 2 bases from V and 2 bases from J, with 10 bases between. DNA for the CDR3: TGTGCCAGCAGCTTATACGGGGGGCCTGGAAACACCATATATTTT. Residues: CASSLYGGPGNTIYF.

The chain combines TRBV28 with TRBJ1-1; D gene unclear. Deletions cut 3 bases from V and 1 base from J, with 9 bases between. The CDR3 totals 14 residues. Germline V lookup: CDR1 MDHEN, CDR2 SYDVKM. The DNA for the CDR3 is TGTGCCAGCAGTTTGTGGAGAGAGAACACTGAAGCTTTCTTT. Translation gives CASSLWRENTEAFF.

The DNA for the CDR3 is TGTGCCAGCAGCCTTTTCGTGGGCTCGGGCCAAGAGACCCAGTACTTC. This codes for CASSLFVGSGQETQYF. This sequence joins TRBV14 and TRBJ2-5, with unresolved D. CDR3 size: 16 residues. Germline V gives CDR1 SGHDN, CDR2 FVKESK. The germline V and J ends were trimmed by 4 bases and 1 base, with 16 bases remaining between them. The entire variable domain, with the rest obtained from reference TRBV14 and TRBJ2-5, is as follows: EAGVTQFPSHSVIEKGQTVTLRCDPISGHDNLYWYRRVMGKEIKFLLHFVKESKQDESGMPNNRFLAERTGGTYSTLKVQPAELEDSGVYFCASSLFVGSGQETQYFGPGTRLLVL.

This clone has a handful of counts. This rearrangement joins TRBV5-4 to TRBJ2-3; TRBD1 aligns across 10 bases. From germline, CDR1 is SGHNT and CDR2 YYREEE (reference sequence). The CDR3 contains 16 residues. The junction had 3 bases not matched to a gene; V was cut back by 1 base and J by 1 base. Here the CDR3 DNA reads TGTGCCAGCAGCTTGCCGGGGACAGGGGGCACAGATACGCAGTATTTT. Translating gives CASSLPGTGGTDTQYF.

The chain has TRBV18 and TRBJ1-4, with D perhaps TRBD1 (6 bases). The germline gives CDR1 KGHSH, CDR2 LQKENI. Trimming pared 3 bases from V and 5 bases from J, leaving 10 bases between. The CDR3 is 14 residues long. This CDR3 reads CASSPDRTNEKLFF. For the CDR3, the DNA is TGTGCCAGCTCACCCGACAGGACGAATGAAAAACTGTTTTTT.

The count of this clone is one. The CDR3 loop reads CASSLDRGREKLFF. The CDR3, as DNA: TGTGCCAGCAGCTTAGACAGGGGCCGGGAAAAACTGTTTTTT. This chain uses TRBV7-9 with TRBJ1-4; the match to TRBD1 covers 7 bases. The trim removed 1 base at V and 8 bases at J, leaving 4 bases unmatched. Germline CDR1 reads SEHNR; CDR2 reads FQNEAQ (reference sequence). The CDR3 length is 14 residues.

This chain connects TRBV14 to TRBJ1-2; D not certain. The CDR3 length is 13 residues. Germline CDR1 reads SGHDN; CDR2 reads FVKESK. The V and J ends lost 1 base and 0 bases respectively, with 3 bases between them. DNA for the CDR3: TGTGCCAGCAGCCAAGGTACTAACTATGGCTACACCTTC. Its translation is CASSQGTNYGYTF.

The rearrangement uses TRBV9 and TRBJ1-5; D is unresolved. The CDR3 runs to 14 residues. V gave up 3 bases and J gave up 0 bases, with 7 bases separating them. CDR1 is SGDLS and CDR2 is YYNGEE in the germline V gene. CDR3 DNA sequence: TGTGCCAGCAGCGGTGGAAGTAGCAATCAGCCCCAGCATTTT. It encodes CASSGGSSNQPQHF.

J is TRBJ2-2 and V is TRBV10-3; 7 bases are a match to TRBD1. Germline lookup yields CDR1 ENHRY and CDR2 SYGVKD. Germline trimming cut 10 bases from V and 6 bases from J; bases unmatched to any gene: 14. The CDR3 consists of 15 residues. The CDR3 coding sequence is TGTGCCACCTGCGACAGGGAACCGCCAGCCGGGGAGCTGTTTTTT. Translated: CATCDREPPAGELFF.

This chain uses TRBV5-5 with TRBJ2-7, with 7 bases fitting TRBD2. V lost 5 bases to trimming and J lost 4 bases; unmatched junction nucleotides: 12. CDR1 and CDR2 from the germline V gene are SGHKS and YYEKEE (reference sequence). This CDR3 comprises 15 residues. In DNA, the CDR3 is TGTGCCAGCAGTTTCGTGGCGGGAGCCTTATACGAGCAGTACGTC. Residues: CASSFVAGALYEQYV.

The chain joins TRBV19 to TRBJ1-3; 7 bases align to TRBD1. V lost 4 bases and J lost 0; bases outside the gene matches: 3. Germline V lookup: CDR1 LNHDA, CDR2 SQIVND (reference sequence). There are 15 residues in the CDR3. CDR3 sequence: CASSTTGVSGNTIYF. The CDR3 bases are TGTGCCAGTAGTACCACAGGGGTCTCTGGAAACACCATATATTTT. The full variable domain, with the rest looked up from reference TRBV19 and TRBJ1-3, is DGGITQSPKYLFRKEGQNVTLSCEQNLNHDAMYWYRQDPGQGLRLIYYSQIVNDFQKGDIAEGYSVSREKKESFPLTVTSAQKNPTAFYLCASSTTGVSGNTIYFGEGSWLTVV.

V gene TRBV19 combines with J gene TRBJ1-4; unclear D gene. Germline CDR1 reads LNHDA; CDR2 reads SQIVND (reference sequence). The CDR3 extends over 15 amino acids. The V end was cut by 3 bases, the J end by 0 bases, with 8 bases between. In DNA, the CDR3 is TGTGCCAGTAGTATTCTCCGCGCAACTAATGAAAAACTGTTTTTT. Its protein product is CASSILRATNEKLFF.

This chain joins TRBV4-2 and TRBJ2-7; 7 nucleotides align to TRBD1. Germline assignment: CDR1 LGHNA and CDR2 YNFKEQ. J lost 0 bases, V lost 5 bases, and 1 base had no gene match. The length of the CDR3 is 13 residues. The CDR3 bases are TGTGCCAGCAGCTCAGGGGGCTCCTACGAGCAGTACGTC. The encoded protein is CASSSGGSYEQYV.

The chain recombines TRBV11-3 with TRBJ1-1; D gene ambiguous. The CDR3 has 12 residues. Trimming took off 5 bases at V and 11 bases at J, with 15 bases between the two ends. In germline, CDR1 is SGHNT, CDR2 YENEEA. The CDR3 DNA follows: TGTGCCAGCAGCCTACGGGGAAGGGCGGCTTTCTTT. The encoded protein is CASSLRGRAAFF.